The clone carrying this TCR beta chain was seen at least ten times. Its antigen is still unknown. The sample belongs to a study of regulatory T cells in long-lasting Graves disease. With 5 bases removed from V and 3 bases from J, the gap between germline ends came to 14 bases. Germline V lookup: CDR1 SGHAT, CDR2 FQNNGV. The CDR3 loop spans 15 amino acids. Study results and caveats: Segments TRBV28, TRBJ1-2 and TRBJ2-5 showed preferential usage in persistent disease.

HTBI primers from iRepertoire and Arm-PCR of CDR3 regions yielded the TCR beta libraries. TCRdb analysed the multiplex PCR reads with MiXCR anew, one entry per CDR3 protein. Here the sample spans roughly 350,000 distinct CDR3 sequences, roughly 15% being singletons. The sample's time point: newly diagnosed GD, antithyroid drugs for less than 3 months. The TCR library was made from RNA extracted from PBMCs. The same specimen was also included in a second study, on T cells in Graves' hyperthyroidism and ophthalmopathy.

The V and J genes are TRBV11-2 and TRBJ2-1, with D possibly being TRBD1 or TRBD2 (5 bases each). Sequenced here: peripheral blood mononuclear cells (PBMCs), sampled at new diagnosis, from a patient treated with antithyroid drugs. This TCR derives from a woman in her late teens or twenties with Graves disease. The CDR3 nucleotides read TGTGCCAGCAGCACCCCGGGACGCCGCTACAATGAGCAGTTCTTC. Translated: CASSTPGRRYNEQFF.